In its sample, the clone carrying this T cell receptor (beta chain) was seen many times. Exclusion of a patient resulted from uncontrolled infection, other autoimmune disease, pregnancy or lactation. This record belongs to a study of T cells in Graves' hyperthyroidism and ophthalmopathy. Amplification of TCR beta CDR3 regions used RNA as the template. The study used the HTBI primer set for a first-round RT-PCR of the TCR CDR3. TCRdb redid the calling of the multiplex PCR reads with MiXCR, one entry per CDR3 protein. The table includes 640,000 or so distinct CDR3 sequences, approximately 15% detected once. Trimming shortened V by 6 bases and J by 9 bases, and 12 bases separated the two germline ends. CDR1 and CDR2 (germline): SQVTM, ANQGSEA. The CDR3 is 11 amino acids.

Sequenced sample: blood. This receptor was taken from a woman between 18 and 30 years old with Graves' ophthalmopathy. The chain carries TRBV29-1 and TRBJ2-1; no clear D. The CDR3 nucleotides are TGCAGCGTCGGGTATGGCGGTGAGCAGTTCTTC. It specifies CSVGYGGEQFF.